This TCR beta chain was sequenced in a study of blood T cell repertoires in COVID-19. On the study more broadly: Material from acute and convalescent COVID-19 was sourced from the United States, Italy and Spain. T cells, B-cell-depleted T cells, or PBMCs supplied cDNA or gDNA.

Here immunoSEQ multiplex PCR was the method, and the copy in TCRdb shows in-frame clones only, minus some. Of 150,000 to 200,000 clones in the sample, more than 75% were seen once. This clone turned up a few times. The sequenced material came from peripheral blood. The sequence was obtained from an older woman with acute or convalescent COVID-19.

This chain's CDR3 is CASTLDRERSPLHF. The CDR3 nucleotides are TGTGCCAGCACCCTAGACAGGGAGCGCTCACCCCTCCACTTT. The rearrangement uses TRBV6-5 and TRBJ1-6; 7 bases agree with TRBD1. This CDR3 has 14 amino acids. Germline lookup yields CDR1 MNHEY and CDR2 SVGAGI. The V and J ends lost 7 bases and 10 bases, in that order; junction bases with no gene match: 10.